Below, 30 T cell receptor beta chains from the same sample are listed, as sequenced in a study of T cell responses to AZD1222 COVID-19 vaccine. TCRdb's copy holds only in-frame clones and misses some; the assay was immunoSEQ multiplex PCR. The table records fewer than 150,000 clones, roughly 87% of them present only once. The sequences come from peripheral blood, collected on day 0 of AZD1222 vaccination. These receptors were taken from an adult in good health.

V is TRBV10-3 and J is TRBJ1-2; 7 bases fit TRBD1. The CDR3 totals 13 residues. The trim removed 6 bases at V and 1 base at J, leaving 2 bases unmatched. Germline CDR1 ENHRY, CDR2 SYGVKD. CDR3 region: CAIRTGINYGYTF. CDR3 bases: TGTGCCATCAGGACAGGGATTAACTATGGCTACACCTTC.

DNA for the CDR3: TGTGCCAGCAGCGAAAAGCGGGGGTCCAACAATGAGCAGTTCTTC. Translation gives CASSEKRGSNNEQFF. The rearrangement uses TRBV7-2 and TRBJ2-1; 8 nucleotides line up with TRBD2. The CDR3 has 15 residues. Germline V lookup: CDR1 SGHTA, CDR2 FQGNSA. V was pared by 5 bases and J by 5 bases, with 8 bases of the junction left unmatched.

This chain connects TRBV9 to TRBJ2-3; D gene unclear. The germline V gene has CDR1 SGDLS and CDR2 YYNGEE. Trimming took off 0 bases at V and 4 bases at J, with 12 bases between the two ends. The CDR3 spans 15 residues. CDR3 residues: CASSVEGFNADTQYF. CDR3 DNA: TGTGCCAGCAGCGTAGAAGGATTTAATGCAGATACGCAGTATTTT.

In its sample, this clone was seen once. The genes are TRBV5-5 and TRBJ2-7; D ambiguous. V shed 0 bases and J shed 2 bases, with 6 bases lying between them. CDR3 length: 13 residues. Germline assignment: CDR1 SGHKS and CDR2 YYEKEE (reference sequence). CDR3 DNA: TGTGCCAGCAGCTTGGCAGAGACCTACGAGCAGTACTTC. This gives the protein CASSLAETYEQYF.

The DNA of the CDR3 is TGTGCTAGTGGTTCCCCAGCGATCTATGGCTACACCTTC. Translation gives CASGSPAIYGYTF. The chain employs TRBV12-5 and TRBJ1-2; no firm D call. CDR1 and CDR2 (germline): LGHNT, FRNRAP. Trimming took off 4 bases at V and 4 bases at J, with 10 bases between the two ends. The length of the CDR3 is 13 residues. Complete variable domain (other parts from reference TRBV12-5 and TRBJ1-2): DARVTQTPRHKVTEMGQEVTMRCQPILGHNTVFWYRQTMMQGLELLAYFRNRAPLDDSGMPKDRFSAEMPDATLATLKIQPSEPRDSAVYFCASGSPAIYGYTFGSGTRLTVV.

The rearrangement links TRBV6-4 to TRBJ2-2, with unresolved D. Trimming removed 6 bases from V and 5 bases from J, with 13 bases in between. CDR1 and CDR2 from the germline V gene are MRHNA and SNTAGT. The CDR3 is 14 residues long. The CDR3, as DNA: TGTGCCAGCAGCCACACGGGTGAGACCGGGGAGCTGTTTTTT. Its protein product is CASSHTGETGELFF.

This rearrangement joins TRBV7-3 to TRBJ1-5, with no clear D. The V gene's germline CDR1 is SGHTA and CDR2 FQGTGA. The CDR3 is 13 amino acids. The germline V and J ends were trimmed by 5 bases and 3 bases, with 8 bases remaining between them. CDR3 DNA sequence: TGTGCCAGCAGCCCGAACACCAATCAGCCCCAGCATTTT. Translated: CASSPNTNQPQHF.

Here the CDR3 reads CASSPTGARDTQYF. As DNA, the CDR3 is TGCGCCAGCAGTCCTACAGGGGCGAGAGATACGCAGTATTTT. The gene calls are TRBV5-1 and TRBJ2-3, with TRBD1 matching 7 bases. Germline V gene data show CDR1 as SGHRS and CDR2 as YFSETQ. This CDR3 is 14 amino acids long. The V and J ends lost 5 bases and 5 bases, in that order; junction bases with no gene match: 8.

The chain is built from TRBV27 and TRBJ2-7; 8 positions match TRBD1. Germline lookup yields CDR1 MNHEY and CDR2 SMNVEV (reference sequence). V lost 4 bases, J lost 7 bases, and 9 bases stayed unmatched. CDR3 length: 14 amino acids. CDR3 sequence reads: CASSSRTGSVEQYF. CDR3 DNA sequence: TGTGCCAGCAGTTCCCGGACAGGGTCCGTTGAGCAGTACTTC.

The V gene is TRBV9, the J gene TRBJ2-3; D ambiguous. The CDR3 runs 13 residues. Germline values: CDR1 SGDLS, CDR2 YYNGEE. V was shortened by 3 bases and J by 0 bases, with 5 bases between the two germline ends. The CDR3 bases are TGTGCCAGCAGCGCCACTAGCACAGATACGCAGTATTTT. Amino acid sequence: CASSATSTDTQYF.

The chain uses TRBV5-4 and TRBJ1-1; tentative D call: TRBD1 (6 bases). Trimming shortened V by 0 bases and J by 5 bases, and 8 bases separated the two germline ends. The CDR3 covers 13 residues. Germline CDR1 reads SGHNT; CDR2 reads YYREEE (reference sequence). The CDR3 nucleotides are TGTGCCAGCAGCTTGGTGGGGGCGACTGAAGCTTTCTTT. As protein: CASSLVGATEAFF.

This clone has only one observation. Sequence at one end of the junction differs from germline and may be a read error. The chain uses TRBV7-9 and TRBJ1-1; 7 nucleotides agree with TRBD1. This CDR3 comprises 14 residues. CDR1 is SEHNR and CDR2 is FQNEAQ in the germline V gene (reference sequence). The CDR3 sequence is CASSFRRDSGTWAF. The CDR3 region has the DNA TGTGCCAGCAGCTTCCGCCGGGACAGTGGAACTTGGGCGTTT.

V is TRBV7-9 and J is TRBJ2-2; TRBD2 is a possible D gene (6 bases). CDR3 length: 13 residues. CDR1 and CDR2 (germline): SEHNR, FQNEAQ (reference sequence). The ends were cut back, 7 bases at V and 4 bases at J, with 10 bases in the middle. For the CDR3, the DNA is TGTGCCAGCACCTATAGCGGCACCGGGGAGCTGTTTTTT. Protein: CASTYSGTGELFF.

The table lists this clone with a few counts. The J gene is TRBJ2-5, the V gene TRBV18, with D unclear. CDR3 length: 13 residues. Trimming took off 3 bases at V and 1 base at J, with 6 bases between the two ends. The germline gives CDR1 KGHSH, CDR2 LQKENI. CDR3 sequence (DNA): TGTGCCAGCTCACCGGGCCCCCAAGAGACCCAGTACTTC. This sequence encodes CASSPGPQETQYF.

The CDR3 bases are TGTGCCAGCGAGCCCCCCGGTTCCGGGGAGCTGTTTTTT. Its translation: CASEPPGSGELFF. The J gene is TRBJ2-2, the V gene TRBV2, with D uncertain. Germline V gene lookup returns CDR1 SNHLY and CDR2 FYNNEI. V was cut by 8 bases and J by 6 bases, with 13 bases left in between. This CDR3 has 13 amino acids.

This clone was seen just once. CDR3 in DNA: TGCAGCGCTGCCACAGGGTTTGGGGATCAGCCCCAGCATTTT. Translation: CSAATGFGDQPQHF. The rearrangement joins TRBV29-1 to TRBJ1-5, with D possibly matching TRBD1 (6 bases). V lost 7 bases, J lost 5 bases, and 18 bases lay in between. CDR3 length: 14 residues. Germline values: CDR1 SQVTM, CDR2 ANQGSEA.

The gene calls are TRBV4-1 and TRBJ1-2, with D unclear. The CDR3 has 17 amino acids. Germline V gene data show CDR1 as MGHRA and CDR2 as YSYEKL. V lost 0 bases to trimming and J lost 2 bases, with 16 bases between them. CDR3 region: CASSQEVRGGINYGYTF. The CDR3 nucleotides are TGCGCCAGCAGCCAAGAGGTTCGTGGCGGAATAAACTATGGCTACACCTTC.

The genes are TRBV5-1 and TRBJ2-6; D gene unclear. Germline V gene lookup returns CDR1 SGHRS and CDR2 YFSETQ. CDR3 length equals 15 residues. Trimming took 0 bases from V and 1 from J, leaving 5 bases between them. CDR3 coding DNA: TGCGCCAGCAGCTTGGTAGCTTCTGGGGCCAACGTCCTGACTTTC. Translating gives CASSLVASGANVLTF.

This clone occurred once. V is TRBV28 and J is TRBJ2-5, with a weak D call TRBD2 (7 bases). CDR1 and CDR2 (germline): MDHEN, SYDVKM. This CDR3 contains 15 residues. Trimming pared 5 bases from V and 5 bases from J, leaving 18 bases between. The CDR3 spells CASSGGASGQETQYF. CDR3 coding DNA: TGTGCCAGCAGTGGGGGGGCTAGCGGTCAGGAGACCCAGTACTTC.

V usage is TRBV6-5 and J usage is TRBJ2-7; a possible D gene is TRBD1 (5 bases). The germline V gene has CDR1 MNHEY and CDR2 SVGAGI. This CDR3 is 14 amino acids long. Trimming cost V 6 bases and J 4 bases, with 16 bases left between them. The CDR3 loop reads CASRMYDSSYEQYF. CDR3 DNA sequence: TGTGCCAGCAGAATGTACGACAGCTCTTACGAGCAGTACTTC.

The CDR3 region has the DNA TGTGCCAGCAGTTTGGTAGCTAACTATGGCTACACCTTC. Amino acids: CASSLVANYGYTF. The V and J genes are TRBV12-3 or TRBV12-4 and TRBJ1-2; D uncertain. The V and J ends lost 3 bases and 0 bases respectively, with 5 bases between them. The CDR3 spans 13 residues.

This clone was seen a handful of times. The V and J genes are TRBV6-2 or TRBV6-3 and TRBJ2-5, with D unclear. The CDR3 spans 13 residues. Germline CDR1 reads MNHEY; CDR2 reads SVGEGT. V was shortened by 5 bases and J by 2 bases, with 9 bases between the two germline ends. This CDR3 reads CASSPKRQETQYF. CDR3 bases: TGTGCCAGCAGTCCCAAGAGACAAGAGACCCAGTACTTC.

The chain has TRBV6-7 and TRBJ2-7, with TRBD2 matching 7 bases. TRBV6-7 is classed as an ORF, of uncertain function. This CDR3 region has 18 residues. Germline trimming cut 0 bases from V and 2 bases from J; bases unmatched to any gene: 13. CDR3 residues: CASSYSLGQLAPTYEQYF. The CDR3 DNA reads as TGTGCCAGCAGTTACTCGCTGGGGCAACTAGCGCCCACCTACGAGCAGTACTTC.

With respect to this clone: This sample also contains other DNA sequences that code for the same CDR3. This chain connects TRBV19 to TRBJ2-5; D gene ambiguous. CDR3 length: 13 residues. Germline V CDR1 and CDR2: LNHDA, SQIVND (reference sequence). The V and J ends lost 0 bases and 3 bases respectively, with 5 bases between them. The CDR3 spells CASSIDLEETQYF. In nucleotides, the CDR3 is TGTGCCAGTAGTATAGATTTGGAAGAGACCCAGTACTTC.

V gene TRBV5-4 combines with J gene TRBJ2-3, with TRBD1 matching 8 bases. J was trimmed by 3 bases and V by 4 bases; bases with no gene match: 1. Germline V gives CDR1 SGHNT, CDR2 YYREEE (reference sequence). This CDR3 spans 13 amino acids. CDR3 loop: CASSGQGTDTQYF. Written as DNA, the CDR3 is TGTGCCAGCAGCGGACAGGGTACAGATACGCAGTATTTT.

The chain couples TRBV18 to TRBJ2-5; D remains unclear. The CDR3 runs to 13 residues. From germline, CDR1 is KGHSH and CDR2 LQKENI. V was pared by 2 bases and J by 4 bases, with 8 bases between. CDR3 sequence (DNA): TGTGCCAGCTCACCAGGGGTTCCAGAGACCCAGTACTTC. Its translation is CASSPGVPETQYF.

The chain links TRBV6-5 to TRBJ1-2; weak D call: TRBD1 (6 bases). This CDR3 region has 14 residues. Trimming removed 6 bases at V and 4 bases at J, with 15 bases between. The V gene's germline CDR1 is MNHEY and CDR2 SVGAGI. CDR3 amino acids: CASRLGAIGYGYTF. For the CDR3, the DNA is TGTGCCAGCAGGCTGGGGGCAATTGGCTATGGCTACACCTTC.

This chain uses TRBV12-2 with TRBJ1-5. TRBV12-2 is deemed a pseudogene. The CDR3 totals 18 residues. This chain's CDR3 is CASRLLRAAVYSNQPQHF. The CDR3 DNA reads TGTGCAAGTCGCTTATTGCGGGCTGCGGTTTATAGCAATCAGCCCCAGCATTTT.

The chain recombines TRBV11-3 with TRBJ2-2; D might be TRBD1 or TRBD2, each matching 5 bases. Trimming removed 5 bases at V and 6 bases at J, with 16 bases between. This CDR3 has 15 amino acids. Germline V gives CDR1 SGHNT, CDR2 YENEEA. CDR3 coding DNA: TGTGCCAGCAGCCCCGGGACCCCCAAACCCGGGGAGCTGTTTTTT. It specifies CASSPGTPKPGELFF.

The chain employs TRBV9 and TRBJ1-2; a possible D gene is TRBD1 (6 bases). Looked up from germline, CDR1 is SGDLS and CDR2 is YYNGEE. The CDR3 is 15 residues long. V shed 4 bases and J shed 5 bases, with 18 bases lying between them. CDR3 sequence: CASSSTGQPLYGYTF. CDR3 coding DNA: TGTGCCAGCAGCTCGACCGGACAGCCCCTGTATGGCTACACCTTC.